This T cell receptor beta chain was recorded in a study of immune heterogeneity within non-small cell lung tumors (dated by TCRdb to 2016 to 2019). Regarding the research as a whole: Histology comprised a few squamous cell carcinomas, 9 to 11 non-squamous carcinomas and 1 tumor not otherwise specified. To examine intratumoral immune heterogeneity, the study used whole-exome sequencing, RNA-seq and TCR beta repertoire sequencing on multiple spatially distinct regions of each NSCLC tumor. Transcriptome data were available for just 35 to 50 loci from about 13 patients, whereas TCR repertoire analysis spanned roughly 56 tumor loci from approximately 15 patients. For mutant peptides 8 to 11 amino acids long, netMHCpan-3.0 predicted neoantigen binding to the HLA alleles of each patient. Overall study results and their limits: Within a patient, identical dominant CDR3B clonotypes were found to recur across loci, yet unique high-frequency clones were also harbored in different tumor locations. Local tumor mutational burden and local T-cell repertoire clonality had a statistically significant but moderate positive correlation (R about 0.37). Individual patients mostly had different high-frequency TCR beta clonotypes.

This clonotype registers as medium-sized (0.01 to 0.1%) within its sample. Its target antigen remains unknown. No clone much larger than this one lies a single base away; base qualities are absent. Genomic DNA was extracted from bulk tumor tissue and used as the TCR template, and approximately 600 ng gDNA was amplified per sample. During surgery, multiple biopsies were taken from each primary tumor, with sampling sites spaced as far apart as possible within the tumor mass. The study cohort was described as untreated and was composed of newly diagnosed NSCLC cases undergoing curative surgery. The donor group was made up of over 14 newly diagnosed non-small cell lung cancer patients undergoing surgery with curative intent. Resected tumor masses were reviewed by two independent pathologists. Only DNA and RNA samples of high quality went on to sequencing. V is clipped by 7 bases and J by 6 bases, and the sequence between their germline boundaries is 16 bases long. The CDR3 contains 14 residues, cysteine and phenylalanine counted. Of the read, only the CDR3 DNA is kept; its 42 bases are in frame from base 1. The germline V gene sets CDR1 to MNHNS and CDR2 to SASEGT.

The TCR beta CDR3 region was amplified with a multiplex PCR system whose first round of approximately 11 cycles used 32 V-gene forward primers and 13 J-gene reverse primers. A QIAGEN Multiplex PCR Kit was used for first-round PCR, and the primer sequences were filed in Chinese patent CN105087789A. In a second PCR round, Illumina universal primers were added with the Phusion High-Fidelity PCR Kit. Sequencing of the TCR libraries was done on the Illumina HiSeq X Ten platform in paired-end mode with a 151 bp read length. The study's processing was this. Cutadapt removed reads without multiplex PCR primers, PEAR merged read pairs, and MiXCR with default settings called CDR3 regions. Repertoire diversity was assessed by Shannon entropy, and clonality was calculated as one minus the Shannon entropy divided by the ln of the count of productive unique sequences. Clonotypes present at frequencies of at least 0.5% were defined as dominant or high-frequency T-cell clones. Using fastp trimming at Q25 and MiXCR clonotype assembly, TCRdb reanalyzed the public sequencing data and kept in-frame beta chains. Each CDR3 protein appears once, grouped with its most common genes and DNA. TCRdb's processing, not the authors', yielded these V and J calls. For this sample the table gives about 3,200 distinct CDR3 sequences, of which about 22% were detected only once. In total, the top ten clones hold 16% of the sample.

The rearrangement joined TRBV6-1 to TRBJ1-5; no confident D gene assignment can be made. The source of this sequence is a man aged 55 to 70 with non-small cell lung cancer. Sequencing was performed on lung tumor tissue. Here the CDR3 is given as CASNPGFVGQPQHF. The nucleotide sequence is TGTGCCAGCAACCCGGGTTTTGTGGGTCAGCCCCAGCATTTT.